One sample yielded the 25 T cell receptor beta chains listed below, sequenced in a study of blood T cell repertoires in COVID-19. Clones were read by immunoSEQ multiplex PCR, and TCRdb kept only the in-frame ones, dropping some. This sample has 110,000 to 150,000 clones, with 86% found just once. The sequencing input was PBMCs or T cells enriched from blood (not recorded which). The receptors were sampled from a man aged 45 to 65 who had recovered from COVID-19.

In regard to this clone: Additional DNA sequences in this sample encode the identical CDR3. The chain combines TRBV10-3 with TRBJ1-1, with 8 bases fitting TRBD1. V trimming: 4 bases; J trimming: 4 bases; junction bases outside the gene matches: 2. There are 13 residues in the CDR3. Germline CDR1 is ENHRY and CDR2 is SYGVKD. DNA for the CDR3: TGTGCCATCAGTGGAACAGGGGGCACTGAAGCTTTCTTT. Amino acids: CAISGTGGTEAFF.

This rearrangement joins TRBV24-1 to TRBJ2-5, with 8 bases lining up with TRBD2. The CDR3 runs to 17 residues. Germline values: CDR1 KGHDR, CDR2 SFDVKD. The J segment lost 4 bases and the V segment lost 3 bases, leaving 12 bases of the junction unmatched. As DNA, the CDR3 is TGTGCCACCAGTGATCCCCTCGGGGGGGCTTCGGGAGAGACCCAGTACTTC. Protein product: CATSDPLGGASGETQYF.

The chain employs TRBV7-2 and TRBJ2-2, with D tentatively TRBD2 (5 bases). The CDR3 runs 15 residues. CDR1 and CDR2 from the germline V gene are SGHTA and FQGNSA. The V end was cut by 0 bases, the J end by 3 bases, with 8 bases between. CDR3 nucleotide sequence: TGTGCCAGCAGCTTAGCCGGACTGGACACCGGGGAGCTGTTTTTT. Protein: CASSLAGLDTGELFF.

CDR3 nucleotides: TGTGCCAGTAGTAATCCAGGGGGCGCATTATATGGCTACACCTTC. It yields the protein CASSNPGGALYGYTF. The chain combines TRBV19 with TRBJ1-2; 8 bases agree with TRBD1. The CDR3 covers 15 residues. Germline CDR1 and CDR2: LNHDA and SQIVND (reference sequence). V shed 4 bases and J 5 bases; nucleotides not matched to a gene: 9.

The gene calls are TRBV23-1 and TRBJ2-3; tentative D call: TRBD2 (6 bases). TRBV23-1 falls under the ORF class, with uncertain function. V lost 0 bases to trimming and J lost 0 bases, with 7 bases between them. CDR3 size: 15 residues. CDR3: CASSQSEGSTDTQYF. CDR3 DNA sequence: TGCGCCAGCAGTCAATCGGAGGGGAGCACAGATACGCAGTATTTT.

This clone was seen just once. The chain employs TRBV25-1 and TRBJ1-1, with D unclear. Germline assignment: CDR1 MGHDK and CDR2 SYGVNS. The CDR3 is 14 amino acids. V was shortened by 2 bases and J by 0 bases, with 7 bases between the two germline ends. The CDR3 DNA reads as TGTGCCAGCAGTGAAACAGCCCTGAACACTGAAGCTTTCTTT. Amino acids: CASSETALNTEAFF.

A remark on this clone: The junction departs from the called germline gene at one end, perhaps through a read error. The chain carries TRBV19 and TRBJ2-7; 9 bases agree with TRBD1. There are 17 residues in the CDR3. Germline V gene sequence: CDR1 LNHDA, CDR2 SQIVND (reference sequence). CDR3 protein: CASSIAGDRGTTYEQYF. The CDR3 coding sequence is TGTGCCAGTAGCATAGCCGGAGACAGGGGGACTACCTACGAGCAGTACTTC.

This chain links TRBV27 with TRBJ1-1; a possible D gene is TRBD1 (6 bases). The CDR3 spans 14 residues. Germline V CDR1 and CDR2: MNHEY, SMNVEV (reference sequence). V shed 5 bases and J shed 5 bases, with 15 bases lying between them. In nucleotides, the CDR3 is TGTGCCAGCAGTCCTTATACAGGGCGGACTGAAGCTTTCTTT. Encoded protein: CASSPYTGRTEAFF.

This chain connects TRBV4-3 to TRBJ2-5; D is perhaps TRBD2 (7 bases). V was trimmed by 6 bases and J by 3 bases, leaving 8 bases between them. The CDR3 has 12 residues. From germline, CDR1 is LGHNA and CDR2 YSLEER. In DNA form, the CDR3 reads TGCGCCAGCAGAGGGGGGGAAGAGACCCAGTACTTC. Encoded protein: CASRGGEETQYF.

This clone was detected only a few times. The chain recombines TRBV28 with TRBJ2-7; no reliable D call. Germline CDR1 reads MDHEN; CDR2 reads SYDVKM. The CDR3 spans 15 residues. V was shortened by 1 base and J by 5 bases, with 15 bases between the two germline ends. CDR3: CASSLFGKVKNEQYF. The CDR3 DNA follows: TGTGCCAGCAGTTTATTCGGTAAAGTCAAAAACGAGCAGTACTTC.

Only one count was recorded for this clone. The chain uses TRBV25-1 and TRBJ2-3; maybe TRBD1 (5 bases). Germline V lookup: CDR1 MGHDK, CDR2 SYGVNS. The CDR3 covers 13 residues. Trimming shortened V by 11 bases and J by 2 bases, and 14 bases separated the two germline ends. CDR3 protein: CAATTETTDTQYF. CDR3 nucleotides: TGTGCCGCGACGACAGAGACCACAGATACGCAGTATTTT.

V gene TRBV6-2 or TRBV6-3 combines with J gene TRBJ1-2; D uncertain. Trimming pared 2 bases from V and 4 bases from J, leaving 8 bases between. This CDR3 has 13 amino acids. Germline CDR1 is MNHEY and CDR2 is SVGEGT. DNA for the CDR3: TGTGCCAGCAGTTACCCGGCGGCCTATGGCTACACCTTC. Translated: CASSYPAAYGYTF.

CDR3 coding DNA: TGTGCCAGCAGCCTAAGGACTAGCGGGAGCGTAGATACGCAGTATTTT. Translating it yields CASSLRTSGSVDTQYF. This chain joins TRBV11-2 and TRBJ2-3; 13 nucleotides align to TRBD2. V lost 5 bases to trimming and J lost 5 bases; unmatched junction nucleotides: 7. Per germline, CDR1 SGHAT and CDR2 FQNNGV. The CDR3 runs 16 residues.

A single count supports this clone. The J gene is TRBJ1-1, the V gene TRBV28; 9 nucleotides match TRBD1. This CDR3 spans 13 amino acids. The germline CDR1 and CDR2 sequences are MDHEN and SYDVKM. Trimming at V came to 10 bases and at J to 3 bases, leaving 6 bases not matched to a gene. The DNA for the CDR3 is TGTGCCACCCGGCGGGACAGGGACACTGAAGCTTTCTTT. It yields the protein CATRRDRDTEAFF.

The J gene is TRBJ2-7, the V gene TRBV10-3, with TRBD1 as a possible D gene (7 bases). Trimming shortened V by 0 bases and J by 2 bases, and 14 bases separated the two germline ends. CDR1 is ENHRY and CDR2 is SYGVKD in the germline V gene. The CDR3 is 16 amino acids. CDR3 in amino acids: CAISESGGQGAYEQYF. For the CDR3, the DNA is TGTGCCATCAGTGAGTCTGGGGGGCAGGGGGCCTACGAGCAGTACTTC.

CDR3 loop: CASSLPGREFCYGYTF. In DNA form, the CDR3 reads TGTGCCAGCAGCCTCCCTGGAAGGGAGTTTTGCTATGGCTACACCTTC. The genes are TRBV11-3 and TRBJ1-2; D is uncertain. Germline V gene sequence: CDR1 SGHNT, CDR2 YENEEA. This CDR3 contains 16 residues. V lost 5 bases, J lost 4 bases, and 20 bases lay in between.

The CDR3, as DNA: TGTGCCAGCAGCTTAGGAGGGACAGGGGGAGATGGCCTGTACGTC. This encodes CASSLGGTGGDGLYV. The rearrangement uses TRBV7-2 and TRBJ2-7; 11 bases match TRBD1. CDR1 is SGHTA and CDR2 is FQGNSA in the germline V gene. The CDR3 runs 15 residues. V trimming: 1 base; J trimming: 12 bases; junction bases outside the gene matches: 11.

This chain links TRBV6-5 with TRBJ1-1; tentatively, D is TRBD1 (5 bases). From germline, CDR1 is MNHEY and CDR2 SVGAGI. V was clipped by 2 bases and J by 5 bases, with 12 bases between them. CDR3 length equals 14 residues. CDR3 loop: CASSYAEGSTEAFF. The CDR3 bases are TGTGCCAGCAGTTACGCGGAGGGGAGTACTGAAGCTTTCTTT.

The chain couples TRBV5-8 to TRBJ1-2; tentatively, D is TRBD1 (5 bases). The CDR3 is 15 amino acids. Germline V lookup: CDR1 SGHTS, CDR2 YDEGEE. V gave up 3 bases and J gave up 3 bases, with 15 bases separating them. The chain's CDR3 is CASSSPWEGYYGYTF. In DNA, the CDR3 is TGTGCCAGCAGCTCGCCTTGGGAGGGGTACTATGGCTACACCTTC.

This clone has a handful of counts. This chain uses TRBV11-2 with TRBJ1-6; D uncertain. Trimming stripped 3 bases from V and 17 bases from J, with 17 bases between. The germline V gene encodes CDR1 SGHAT and CDR2 FQNNGV. The CDR3 has 13 residues. This CDR3 is CASSLGGLPPFHF. In nucleotides, the CDR3 is TGTGCCAGCAGCTTGGGTGGACTCCCTCCCTTCCACTTT.

The rearrangement joins TRBV4-1 to TRBJ2-5; 9 bases are a match to TRBD1. This CDR3 is 15 amino acids long. Trimming at V came to 1 base and at J to 3 bases, leaving 3 bases not matched to a gene. Germline V gene lookup returns CDR1 MGHRA and CDR2 YSYEKL. The CDR3 sequence is CASSQVRTGEETQYF. CDR3 DNA sequence: TGCGCCAGCAGCCAAGTTAGGACAGGGGAAGAGACCCAGTACTTC.

The chain uses TRBV4-3 and TRBJ2-3; no definite D call. CDR1 and CDR2 (germline): LGHNA, YSLEER. This CDR3 has 15 residues. V lost 0 bases, J lost 2 bases, and 9 bases lay in between. CDR3 sequence reads: CASSQERGYTDTQYF. The CDR3 DNA sequence: TGCGCCAGCAGCCAAGAAAGAGGATACACAGATACGCAGTATTTT.

This chain links TRBV14 with TRBJ1-1; D perhaps matches TRBD1 (5 bases). CDR3 size: 15 residues. The ends were cut back, 4 bases at V and 1 base at J, with 13 bases in the middle. From germline, CDR1 is SGHDN and CDR2 FVKESK. In DNA form, the CDR3 reads TGTGCCAGCAGCCCCGGGGGGTACAAGAACACTGAAGCTTTCTTT. Protein sequence: CASSPGGYKNTEAFF. The whole variable domain, remainder taken from reference TRBV14 and TRBJ1-1, is EAGVTQFPSHSVIEKGQTVTLRCDPISGHDNLYWYRRVMGKEIKFLLHFVKESKQDESGMPNNRFLAERTGGTYSTLKVQPAELEDSGVYFCASSPGGYKNTEAFFGQGTRLTVV.

The rearrangement uses TRBV5-4 and TRBJ2-1; TRBD2 matches at 7 bases. This CDR3 has 15 amino acids. The V gene's germline CDR1 is SGHNT and CDR2 YYREEE (reference sequence). The J segment lost 7 bases and the V segment lost 4 bases, leaving 11 bases of the junction unmatched. CDR3 coding DNA: TGTGCCAGCAGCCTTGGGGCTAGCGGCGCGAATGAGCAGTTCTTC. Encoded protein: CASSLGASGANEQFF.

This clone was picked up a small number of times. The CDR3 is CATRERRGDEQFF. CDR3 bases: TGTGCCACCCGAGAACGGCGGGGGGACGAACAGTTCTTC. The chain has TRBV2 and TRBJ2-1, with 8 bases fitting TRBD2. Germline CDR1 is SNHLY and CDR2 is FYNNEI. The CDR3 is 13 residues long. V lost 10 bases, J lost 13 bases, and 15 bases stayed unmatched.